One and the same sample provided the 24 T cell receptor beta chains below, sequenced in a study of blood T cell repertoires in COVID-19. The table came from immunoSEQ multiplex PCR; TCRdb's copy has only in-frame clones and leaves some out. The repertoire holds about 220,000 clones, with roughly 80% as singletons. What was sequenced was peripheral blood. Receptors originate from an older woman who had recovered from COVID-19.

This clone was observed a single time. The chain couples TRBV2 to TRBJ2-5; perhaps TRBD2 as D (6 bases). This CDR3 is 11 amino acids long. Deletions cut 8 bases from V and 3 bases from J, with 7 bases between. Germline assignment: CDR1 SNHLY and CDR2 FYNNEI. The CDR3: CASVAEETQYF. In DNA, the CDR3 is TGTGCCAGCGTAGCGGAAGAGACCCAGTACTTC.

This clone was recorded a few times. J is TRBJ2-5 and V is TRBV11-1; D is perhaps TRBD2 (6 bases). Germline V gene lookup returns CDR1 SGHAT and CDR2 FQDESV (reference sequence). The CDR3 is made up of 14 amino acids. Trimming took off 4 bases at V and 1 base at J, with 10 bases between the two ends. The CDR3 loop is CASSSGLSQETQYF. DNA for the CDR3: TGTGCCAGCAGCTCGGGACTGTCCCAAGAGACCCAGTACTTC.

The rearrangement links TRBV19 to TRBJ2-3, with D perhaps matching TRBD2 (5 bases). CDR1 is LNHDA, CDR2 SQIVND, per germline (reference sequence). V shed 4 bases and J shed 4 bases, with 12 bases lying between them. The length of the CDR3 is 14 residues. The CDR3 DNA sequence: TGTGCCAGTAGTAAAGAAACTAGAGCAGATACGCAGTATTTT. Translating gives CASSKETRADTQYF.

This chain joins TRBV19 and TRBJ2-6, with D possibly being TRBD2 (5 bases). This CDR3 has 15 residues. Looked up from germline, CDR1 is LNHDA and CDR2 is SQIVND (reference sequence). Trimming shortened V by 5 bases and J by 1 base, and 9 bases separated the two germline ends. The chain's CDR3 is CASSPRGSGANVLTF. The CDR3 DNA reads as TGTGCCAGTAGTCCCCGAGGGTCTGGGGCCAACGTCCTGACTTTC.

The chain employs TRBV27 and TRBJ1-5; a possible D gene is TRBD1 (6 bases). V was trimmed by 3 bases and J by 5 bases, leaving 14 bases between them. The V gene's germline CDR1 is MNHEY and CDR2 SMNVEV (reference sequence). This CDR3 has 15 amino acids. The CDR3 nucleotides read TGTGCCAGCAGTTTTCAGGGGTATGGGGATCAGCCCCAGCATTTT. Translating gives CASSFQGYGDQPQHF.

This clone has a count of ten or more. The chain carries TRBV15 and TRBJ2-5; 11 nucleotides line up with TRBD2. Germline V gene data show CDR1 as LNHNV and CDR2 as YYDKDF (reference sequence). The CDR3 loop spans 16 amino acids. V shed 0 bases, J shed 4 bases, and the junction held 4 bases outside the gene matches. CDR3 bases: TGTGCCACCAGCAGAGATTTTAGCGGGGGGGCAGAGACCCAGTACTTC. This gives the protein CATSRDFSGGAETQYF.

This chain links TRBV11-2 with TRBJ2-7, with TRBD1 matching over 8 bases. The V gene's germline CDR1 is SGHAT and CDR2 FQNNGV. The CDR3 covers 15 residues. The V segment lost 4 bases and the J segment 5 bases; nucleotides outside the gene matches: 10. Written as DNA, the CDR3 is TGTGCCAGCAGCTCCGTCCGGACAGGGTCCCACGAGCAGTACTTC. This sequence encodes CASSSVRTGSHEQYF.

This clone appeared a single time. The V call is TRBV30, the J call TRBJ1-4; possibly TRBD1 for D (6 bases). Germline V gene lookup returns CDR1 GTSNPN and CDR2 SVGIG (reference sequence). The germline V and J ends were trimmed by 1 base and 7 bases, with 22 bases remaining between them. The CDR3 sequence is 17 residues long. CDR3 protein: CAWSGQGSNPFLEKLFF. The CDR3 DNA reads as TGTGCCTGGAGTGGTCAGGGGTCGAACCCTTTTCTTGAAAAACTGTTTTTT.

This clone was recorded a few times. This rearrangement joins TRBV19 to TRBJ2-1; 8 positions match TRBD2. Germline V lookup: CDR1 LNHDA, CDR2 SQIVND (reference sequence). V dropped 7 bases and J dropped 9; count of bases not matched to a gene: 17. The CDR3 sequence is 16 residues long. The CDR3 DNA follows: TGTGCCAGTACGCTGAGATTCGGGGGGGAATTTGGTGAGCAGTTCTTC. This gives the protein CASTLRFGGEFGEQFF.

The chain is built from TRBV7-2 and TRBJ1-1; a weak D match, TRBD1 (6 bases). This CDR3 region has 15 residues. The germline V gene encodes CDR1 SGHTA and CDR2 FQGNSA. Trimming took off 5 bases at V and 1 base at J, with 14 bases between the two ends. CDR3 residues: CASSATGTPNTEAFF. The CDR3 nucleotides read TGTGCCAGCAGCGCAACCGGGACACCGAACACTGAAGCTTTCTTT. The full variable domain, completed using reference TRBV7-2 and TRBJ1-1, is GAGVSQSPSNKVTEKGKDVELRCDPISGHTALYWYRQSLGQGLEFLIYFQGNSAPDKSGLPSDRFSAERTGGSVSTLTIQRTQQEDSAVYLCASSATGTPNTEAFFGQGTRLTVV.

V is TRBV24-1 and J is TRBJ1-2, with 9 bases fitting TRBD1. Germline V gene data show CDR1 as KGHDR and CDR2 as SFDVKD. This CDR3 spans 17 amino acids. The V gene end was trimmed by 3 bases and the J gene end by 3 bases; junction bases not matched to a gene: 10. This CDR3 reads CATSDLEPNRGHYGYTF. In DNA form, the CDR3 reads TGTGCCACCAGTGATCTAGAGCCGAACAGGGGGCACTATGGCTACACCTTC.

This chain connects TRBV15 to TRBJ2-3, with D tentatively TRBD2 (6 bases). The V end lost 5 bases, the J end lost 3 bases, and 12 bases lay between the germline ends. The germline V gene encodes CDR1 LNHNV and CDR2 YYDKDF (reference sequence). CDR3 length: 14 residues. CDR3 in DNA: TGTGCCACCAGCCAACTACGGGGGACAGATACGCAGTATTTT. It yields the protein CATSQLRGTDTQYF.

The CDR3 nucleotides read TGTGCCAGCAGAAGAGGACTAGCGGGGACCCAGTACTTC. It translates to CASRRGLAGTQYF. The chain joins TRBV3-1 (or the pseudogene TRBV3-2) to TRBJ2-5, with 11 bases that match TRBD2. Germline CDR1 LGHDT, CDR2 YNNKEL (reference sequence). This CDR3 is 13 amino acids long. Trimming took 6 bases from V and 7 from J; bases not matched to a gene: 4.

The chain uses TRBV13 and TRBJ1-2; D may be TRBD1 (6 bases). CDR3 length: 13 amino acids. Germline values: CDR1 PRHDT, CDR2 FYEKMQ (reference sequence). Trimming removed 5 bases from V and 3 bases from J, with 10 bases in between. CDR3 DNA sequence: TGTGCCAGCAGCCGCAGGGGCCACTATGGCTACACCTTC. Translating gives CASSRRGHYGYTF.

The CDR3 DNA follows: TGTGCCGTTCGGACAGGGTTTGGCACAGATACGCAGTATTTT. Amino acids: CAVRTGFGTDTQYF. The V call is TRBV10-3, the J call TRBJ2-3; 8 nucleotides align to TRBD1. V trimming: 11 bases; J trimming: 1 base; junction bases outside the gene matches: 8. CDR3 length: 14 residues. Germline V gives CDR1 ENHRY, CDR2 SYGVKD.

This clone was seen only once. V gene TRBV4-1 combines with J gene TRBJ1-6, with D unresolved. Germline loops: CDR1 MGHRA, CDR2 YSYEKL. CDR3 size: 15 residues. V lost 3 bases and J lost 2, with 8 bases in between. For the CDR3, the DNA is TGCGCCAGCAGCCACCTTGGGCCCTATAATTCACCCCTCCACTTT. It encodes CASSHLGPYNSPLHF.

As for this clone: Because the CDR3 is missing its conserved closing phenylalanine or tryptophan, this is likely a read error. It is unclear where the CDR3 begins or ends on the DNA, so no DNA is shown, and the CDR3 is as TCRdb lists it. The chain combines TRBV6-4 with TRBJ1-2; the D call in the table, TRBD1, was not verified against the DNA. Germline V gives CDR1 MRHNA, CDR2 SNTAGT. 9 amino acids form the CDR3, both terminal residues included. CDR3 region: CASSDSRVG.

This rearrangement joins TRBV7-8 to TRBJ2-1, with 9 bases identical to TRBD2. Germline trimming cut 2 bases from V and 0 bases from J; bases unmatched to any gene: 5. Germline V lookup: CDR1 SGHVS, CDR2 FQNEAQ. The CDR3 sequence is 17 residues long. CDR3 sequence: CASSLRLAVVSYNEQFF. DNA for the CDR3: TGTGCCAGCAGCTTAAGACTAGCGGTTGTCTCCTACAATGAGCAGTTCTTC.

This clone came up a few times. V and J are TRBV12-5 and TRBJ1-3; 7 bases agree with TRBD1. Germline trimming cut 0 bases from V and 7 bases from J; bases unmatched to any gene: 12. There are 17 residues in the CDR3. Germline V lookup: CDR1 LGHNT, CDR2 FRNRAP. CDR3 loop: CASGLVTGAGDSNTIYF. The CDR3 DNA follows: TGTGCTAGTGGTTTGGTAACAGGGGCAGGTGATAGTAACACCATATATTTT.

The chain uses TRBV9 and TRBJ2-1, with 14 bases matching TRBD2. This CDR3 is built from 18 residues. Per the germline V gene, CDR1 is SGDLS and CDR2 is YYNGEE. The V segment lost 4 bases and the J segment 5 bases; nucleotides outside the gene matches: 11. CDR3 sequence (DNA): TGTGCCAGCAGCCCTGGACTAGCGGGGGGACAAAAAAACAATGAGCAGTTCTTC. It encodes CASSPGLAGGQKNNEQFF.

There are a few counts of this clone. The chain uses TRBV4-1 and TRBJ1-5; maybe TRBD1 (6 bases). CDR1 and CDR2 from the germline V gene are MGHRA and YSYEKL. V lost 3 bases to trimming and J lost 0 bases, with 15 bases between them. This CDR3 region has 17 residues. CDR3 nucleotides: TGCGCCAGCAGCCAGGAGGACAGCGCTTATAGCAATCAGCCCCAGCATTTT. Translating it yields CASSQEDSAYSNQPQHF.

Here the CDR3 DNA reads TGCGCCAGCAGCCACCTTATGGGAGGGCTAAATGAAAAACTGTTTTTT. Amino acid sequence: CASSHLMGGLNEKLFF. The rearrangement links TRBV4-1 to TRBJ1-4; D is undetermined. The V end was cut by 3 bases, the J end by 5 bases, with 16 bases between. CDR3 length: 16 amino acids. Germline CDR1 and CDR2: MGHRA and YSYEKL.

The rearrangement joins TRBV11-3 to TRBJ2-3; 9 bases match TRBD2. The junction had 0 bases not matched to a gene; V was cut back by 2 bases and J by 0 bases. The CDR3 is 15 residues long. Per the germline V gene, CDR1 is SGHNT and CDR2 is YENEEA. CDR3 sequence reads: CASSLLAGSTDTQYF. As DNA, the CDR3 is TGTGCCAGCAGCTTACTAGCGGGGAGCACAGATACGCAGTATTTT.

The gene calls are TRBV13 and TRBJ1-2, with 10 bases that match TRBD1. The germline gives CDR1 PRHDT, CDR2 FYEKMQ (reference sequence). After removal of 5 bases from V and 5 bases from J, the junction contained 8 bases not matched to a gene. There are 15 residues in the CDR3. CDR3 region: CASSPGQGSWYGYTF. CDR3 nucleotides: TGTGCCAGCAGCCCGGGACAGGGGTCTTGGTATGGCTACACCTTC.